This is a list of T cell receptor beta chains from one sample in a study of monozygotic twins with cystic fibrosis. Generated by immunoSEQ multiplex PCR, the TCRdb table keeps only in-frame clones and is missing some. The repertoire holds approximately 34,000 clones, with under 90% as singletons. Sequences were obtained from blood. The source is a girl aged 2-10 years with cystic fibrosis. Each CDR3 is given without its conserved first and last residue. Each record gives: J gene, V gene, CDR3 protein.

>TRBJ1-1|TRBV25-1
ASKTGSTEAF
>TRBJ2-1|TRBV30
AWSGRTSGNEQF
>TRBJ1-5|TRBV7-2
ASSSGQGNQPQH
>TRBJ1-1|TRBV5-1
ASSYTGGLNTEAF
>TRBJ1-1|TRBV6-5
ASSLDRGRGEAF
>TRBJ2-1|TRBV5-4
ASSPDRGREQF
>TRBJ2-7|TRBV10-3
AIGQGREQY
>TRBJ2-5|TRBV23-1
ASKSTIFVRHSIYEDQETQY
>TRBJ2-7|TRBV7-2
ASSFGQRHEQY
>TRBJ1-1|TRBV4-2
ASTSLGTGGGGAF
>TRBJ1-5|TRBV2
ASSPSYSNQPQH
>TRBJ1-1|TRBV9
ASSNMNTEAF
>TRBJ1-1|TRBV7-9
ASRTFQGLTEAF
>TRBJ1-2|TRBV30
AWTSTGGDGYT
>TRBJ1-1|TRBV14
ASSLYPPQGADTEAF
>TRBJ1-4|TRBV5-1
ASRQGGVIDEKLF
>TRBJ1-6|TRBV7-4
ASTPYSPLH
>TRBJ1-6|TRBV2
ASSGTGDSPLH
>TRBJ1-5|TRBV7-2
ASSLSISNQPQH
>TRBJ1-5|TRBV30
AWSGDTRGNQPQH
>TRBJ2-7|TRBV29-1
SVGVNEQY
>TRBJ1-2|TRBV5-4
ASSLGALRTGGNYGYT